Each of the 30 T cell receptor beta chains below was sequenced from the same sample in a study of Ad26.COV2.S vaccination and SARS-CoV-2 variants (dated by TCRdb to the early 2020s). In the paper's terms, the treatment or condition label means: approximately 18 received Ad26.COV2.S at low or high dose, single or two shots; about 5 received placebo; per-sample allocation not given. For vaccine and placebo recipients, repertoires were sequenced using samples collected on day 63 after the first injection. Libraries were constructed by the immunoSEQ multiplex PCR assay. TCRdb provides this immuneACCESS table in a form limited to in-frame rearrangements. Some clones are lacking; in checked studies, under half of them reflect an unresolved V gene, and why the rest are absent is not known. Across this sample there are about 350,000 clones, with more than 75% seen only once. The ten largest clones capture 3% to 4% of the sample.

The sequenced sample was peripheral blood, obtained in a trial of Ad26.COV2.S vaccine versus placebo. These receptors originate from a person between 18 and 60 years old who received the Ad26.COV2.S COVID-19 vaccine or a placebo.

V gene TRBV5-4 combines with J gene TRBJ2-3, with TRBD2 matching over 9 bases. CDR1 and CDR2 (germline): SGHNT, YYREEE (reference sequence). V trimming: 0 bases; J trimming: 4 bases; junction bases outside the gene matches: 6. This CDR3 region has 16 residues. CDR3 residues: CASSLEAGGPADTQYF. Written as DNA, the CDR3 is TGTGCCAGCAGCTTGGAGGCGGGAGGGCCAGCAGATACGCAGTATTTT.

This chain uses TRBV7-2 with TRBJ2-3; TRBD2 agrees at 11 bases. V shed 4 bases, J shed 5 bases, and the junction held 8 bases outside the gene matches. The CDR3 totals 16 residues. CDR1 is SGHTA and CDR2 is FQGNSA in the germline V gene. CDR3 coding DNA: TGTGCCAGCAGCTGGACTATAGCGGGAGGGGGAGATACGCAGTATTTT. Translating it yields CASSWTIAGGGDTQYF. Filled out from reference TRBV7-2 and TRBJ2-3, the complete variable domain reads GAGVSQSPSNKVTEKGKDVELRCDPISGHTALYWYRQSLGQGLEFLIYFQGNSAPDKSGLPSDRFSAERTGGSVSTLTIQRTQQEDSAVYLCASSWTIAGGGDTQYFGPGTRLTVL.

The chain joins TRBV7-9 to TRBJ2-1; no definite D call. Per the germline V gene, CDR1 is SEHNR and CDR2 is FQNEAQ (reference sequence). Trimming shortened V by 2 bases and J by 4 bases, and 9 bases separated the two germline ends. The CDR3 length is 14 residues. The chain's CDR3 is CASSLTKQYNEQFF. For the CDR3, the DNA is TGTGCCAGCAGCTTAACGAAACAGTACAATGAGCAGTTCTTC.

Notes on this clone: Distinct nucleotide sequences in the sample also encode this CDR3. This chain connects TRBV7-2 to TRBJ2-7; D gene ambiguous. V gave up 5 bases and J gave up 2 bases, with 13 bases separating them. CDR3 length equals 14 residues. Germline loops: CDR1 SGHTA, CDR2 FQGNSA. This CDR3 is CASSLGQATYEQYF. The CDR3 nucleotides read TGTGCCAGCAGCCTCGGGCAAGCCACCTACGAGCAGTACTTC.

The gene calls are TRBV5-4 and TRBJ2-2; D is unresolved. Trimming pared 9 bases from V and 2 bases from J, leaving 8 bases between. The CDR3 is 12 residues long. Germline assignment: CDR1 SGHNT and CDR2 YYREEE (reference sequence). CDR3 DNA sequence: TGTGCCACCCACATCAACACCGGGGAGCTGTTTTTT. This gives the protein CATHINTGELFF.

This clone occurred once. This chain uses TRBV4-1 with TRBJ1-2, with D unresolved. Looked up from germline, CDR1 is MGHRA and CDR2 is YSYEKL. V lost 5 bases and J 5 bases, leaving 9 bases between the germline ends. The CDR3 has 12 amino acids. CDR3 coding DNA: TGCGCCAGCAGCTCTCGAAGTTATGGCTACACCTTC. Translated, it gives CASSSRSYGYTF.

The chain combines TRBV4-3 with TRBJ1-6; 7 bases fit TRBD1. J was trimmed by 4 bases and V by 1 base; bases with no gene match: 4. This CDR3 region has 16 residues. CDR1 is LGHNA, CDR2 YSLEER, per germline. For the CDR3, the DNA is TGCGCCAGCAGCCAAGGACAGGGCCGGTATAATTCACCCCTCCACTTT. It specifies CASSQGQGRYNSPLHF.

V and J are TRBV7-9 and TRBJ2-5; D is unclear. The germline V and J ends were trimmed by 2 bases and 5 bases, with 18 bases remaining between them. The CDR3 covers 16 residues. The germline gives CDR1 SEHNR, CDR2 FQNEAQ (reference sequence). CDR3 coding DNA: TGTGCCAGCAGCTTACCATCAGGATCTGCGTGGGAGACCCAGTACTTC. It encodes CASSLPSGSAWETQYF.

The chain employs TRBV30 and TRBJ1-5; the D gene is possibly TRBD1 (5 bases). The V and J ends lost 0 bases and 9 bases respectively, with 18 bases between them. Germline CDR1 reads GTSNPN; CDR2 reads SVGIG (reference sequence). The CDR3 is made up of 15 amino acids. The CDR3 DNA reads TGTGCCTGGAGTGTGGGGCCTCGGTTGGACGGGCCCCAGCATTTT. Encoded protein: CAWSVGPRLDGPQHF.

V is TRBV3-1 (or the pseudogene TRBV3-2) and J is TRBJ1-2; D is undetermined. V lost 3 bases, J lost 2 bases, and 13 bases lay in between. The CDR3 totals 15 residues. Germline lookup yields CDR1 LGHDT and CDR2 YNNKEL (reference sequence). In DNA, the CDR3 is TGTGCCAGCAGCCATCCCCCAGACGGAAACTATGGCTACACCTTC. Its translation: CASSHPPDGNYGYTF.

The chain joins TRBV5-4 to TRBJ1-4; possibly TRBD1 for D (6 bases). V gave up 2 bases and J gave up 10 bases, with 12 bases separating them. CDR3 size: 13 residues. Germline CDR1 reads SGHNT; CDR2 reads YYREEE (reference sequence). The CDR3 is CASSFPEGGKLFF. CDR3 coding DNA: TGTGCCAGCAGCTTTCCCGAGGGGGGAAAACTGTTTTTT. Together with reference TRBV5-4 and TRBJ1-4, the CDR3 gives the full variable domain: ETGVTQSPTHLIKTRGQQVTLRCSSQSGHNTVSWYQQALGQGPQFIFQYYREEENGRGNFPPRFSGLQFPNYSSELNVNALELDDSALYLCASSFPEGGKLFFGSGTQLSVL.

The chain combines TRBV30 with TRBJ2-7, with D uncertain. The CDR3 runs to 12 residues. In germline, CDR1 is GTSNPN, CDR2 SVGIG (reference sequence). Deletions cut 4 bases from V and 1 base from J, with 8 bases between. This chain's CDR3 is CAWIPRSYEQYF. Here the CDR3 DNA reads TGTGCCTGGATTCCCAGGTCCTACGAGCAGTACTTC. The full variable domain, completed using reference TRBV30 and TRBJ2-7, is SQTIHQWPATLVQPVGSPLSLECTVEGTSNPNLYWYRQAAGRGLQLLFYSVGIGQISSEVPQNLSASRPQDRQFILSSKKLLLSDSGFYLCAWIPRSYEQYFGPGTRLTVT.

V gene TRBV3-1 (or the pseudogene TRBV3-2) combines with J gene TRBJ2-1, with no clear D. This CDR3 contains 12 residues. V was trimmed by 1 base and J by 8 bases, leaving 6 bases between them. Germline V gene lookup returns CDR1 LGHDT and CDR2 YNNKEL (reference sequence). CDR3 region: CASSQVGYEQFF. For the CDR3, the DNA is TGTGCCAGCAGCCAAGTGGGCTATGAGCAGTTCTTC.

The CDR3 sequence: CASSRGASYNEQFF. The CDR3 DNA is TGTGCCAGCAGTCGAGGGGCGAGCTACAATGAGCAGTTCTTC. This sequence joins TRBV2 and TRBJ2-1, with D perhaps matching TRBD1 or TRBD2 (5 bases each). V gave up 5 bases and J gave up 3 bases, with 11 bases separating them. This CDR3 has 14 amino acids. Germline V CDR1 and CDR2: SNHLY, FYNNEI.

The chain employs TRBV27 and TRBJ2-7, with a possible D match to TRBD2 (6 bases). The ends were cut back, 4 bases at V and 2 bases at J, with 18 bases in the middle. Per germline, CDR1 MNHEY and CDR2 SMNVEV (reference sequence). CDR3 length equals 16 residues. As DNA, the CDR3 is TGTGCCAGCAGTTCTTGGGCGCGGGGTGGAACCTACGAGCAGTACTTC. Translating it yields CASSSWARGGTYEQYF.

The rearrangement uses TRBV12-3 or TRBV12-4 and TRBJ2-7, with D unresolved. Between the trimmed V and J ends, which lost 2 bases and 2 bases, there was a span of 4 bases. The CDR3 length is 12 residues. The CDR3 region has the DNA TGTGCCAGCAGTTTATTAACCTACGAGCAGTACTTC. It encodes CASSLLTYEQYF.

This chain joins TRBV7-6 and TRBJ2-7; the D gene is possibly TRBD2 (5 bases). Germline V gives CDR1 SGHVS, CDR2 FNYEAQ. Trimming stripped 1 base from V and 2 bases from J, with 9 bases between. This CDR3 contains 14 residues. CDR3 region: CASSLGPGTYEQYF. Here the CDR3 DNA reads TGTGCCAGCAGCTTAGGTCCGGGGACCTACGAGCAGTACTTC.

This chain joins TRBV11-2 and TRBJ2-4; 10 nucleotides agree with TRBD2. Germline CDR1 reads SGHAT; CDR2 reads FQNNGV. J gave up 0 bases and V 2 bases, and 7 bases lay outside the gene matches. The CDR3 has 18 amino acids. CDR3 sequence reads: CASSLTAGGGKAKNIQYF. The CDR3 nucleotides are TGTGCCAGCAGCTTAACAGCGGGAGGGGGGAAAGCCAAAAACATTCAGTACTTC.

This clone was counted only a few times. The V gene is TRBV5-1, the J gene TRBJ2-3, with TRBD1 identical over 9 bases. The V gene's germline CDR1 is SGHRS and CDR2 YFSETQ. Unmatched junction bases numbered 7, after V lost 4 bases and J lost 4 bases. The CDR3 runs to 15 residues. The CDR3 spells CASSIGQGNADTQYF. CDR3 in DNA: TGCGCCAGCAGCATCGGACAGGGGAATGCAGATACGCAGTATTTT.

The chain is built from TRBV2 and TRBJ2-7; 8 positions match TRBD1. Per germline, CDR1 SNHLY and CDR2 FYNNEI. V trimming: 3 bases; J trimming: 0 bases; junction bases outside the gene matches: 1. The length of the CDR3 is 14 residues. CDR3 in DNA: TGTGCCAGCAGTGATCAGGGGGCCTCCTACGAGCAGTACTTC. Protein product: CASSDQGASYEQYF.

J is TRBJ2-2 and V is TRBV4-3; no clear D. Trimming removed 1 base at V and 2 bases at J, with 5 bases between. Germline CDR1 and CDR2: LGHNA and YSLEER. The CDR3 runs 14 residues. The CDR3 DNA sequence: TGCGCCAGCAGCCAAGGTTTAAACACCGGGGAGCTGTTTTTT. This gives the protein CASSQGLNTGELFF.

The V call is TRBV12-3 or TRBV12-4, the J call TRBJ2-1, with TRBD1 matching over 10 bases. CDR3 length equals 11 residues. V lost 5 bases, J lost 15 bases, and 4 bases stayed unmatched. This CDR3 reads CASSAGTGVFF. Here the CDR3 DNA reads TGTGCCAGCAGTGCCGGGACAGGGGTGTTCTTC.

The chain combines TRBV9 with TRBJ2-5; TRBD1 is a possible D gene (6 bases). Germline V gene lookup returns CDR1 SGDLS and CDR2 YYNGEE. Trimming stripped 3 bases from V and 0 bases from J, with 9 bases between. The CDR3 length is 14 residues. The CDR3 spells CASSGGQNQETQYF. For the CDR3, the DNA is TGTGCCAGCAGCGGCGGACAGAACCAAGAGACCCAGTACTTC. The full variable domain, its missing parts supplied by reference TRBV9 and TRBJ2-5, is DSGVTQTPKHLITATGQRVTLRCSPRSGDLSVYWYQQSLDQGLQFLIQYYNGEERAKGNILERFSAQQFPDLHSELNLSSLELGDSALYFCASSGGQNQETQYFGPGTRLLVL.

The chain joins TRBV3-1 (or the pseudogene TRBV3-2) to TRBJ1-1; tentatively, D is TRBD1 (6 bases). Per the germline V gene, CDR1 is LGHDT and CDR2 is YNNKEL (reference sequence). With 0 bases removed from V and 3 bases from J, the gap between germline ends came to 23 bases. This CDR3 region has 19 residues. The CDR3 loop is CASSQDVRRQGYLDTEAFF. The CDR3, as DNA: TGTGCCAGCAGCCAAGACGTCCGGCGGCAGGGGTATTTGGACACTGAAGCTTTCTTT.

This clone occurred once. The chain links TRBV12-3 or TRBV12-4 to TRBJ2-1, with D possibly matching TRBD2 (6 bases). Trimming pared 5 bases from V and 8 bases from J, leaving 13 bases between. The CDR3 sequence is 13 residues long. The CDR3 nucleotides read TGTGCCAGCAGTCTCACTAGCCGCCATGAGCAGTTCTTC. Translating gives CASSLTSRHEQFF.

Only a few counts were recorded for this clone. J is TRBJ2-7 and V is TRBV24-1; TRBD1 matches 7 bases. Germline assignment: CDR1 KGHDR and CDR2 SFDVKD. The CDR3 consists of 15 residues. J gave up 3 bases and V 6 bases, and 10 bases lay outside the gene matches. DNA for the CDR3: TGTGCCACCAGTCCTGGCCGGGACAGCCACTACGAGCAGTACTTC. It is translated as CATSPGRDSHYEQYF.

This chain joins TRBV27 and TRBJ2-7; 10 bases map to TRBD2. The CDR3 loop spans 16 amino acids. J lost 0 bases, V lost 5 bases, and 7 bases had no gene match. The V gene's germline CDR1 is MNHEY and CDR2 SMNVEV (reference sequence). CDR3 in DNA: TGTGCCAGCAGTGTGGGGTCTAGCGGGAGCTCCTACGAGCAGTACTTC. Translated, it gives CASSVGSSGSSYEQYF.

The CDR3 loop is CAWSGTSGRLYEQYF. The CDR3 DNA follows: TGTGCCTGGAGTGGGACTAGCGGGAGGCTGTACGAGCAGTACTTC. The chain links TRBV30 to TRBJ2-7; 14 bases are a match to TRBD2. This CDR3 spans 15 amino acids. In germline, CDR1 is GTSNPN, CDR2 SVGIG (reference sequence). J lost 4 bases, V lost 1 base, and 3 bases had no gene match.

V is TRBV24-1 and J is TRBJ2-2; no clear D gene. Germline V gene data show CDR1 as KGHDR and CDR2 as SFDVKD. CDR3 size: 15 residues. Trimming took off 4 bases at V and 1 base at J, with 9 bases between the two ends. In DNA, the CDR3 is TGTGCCACCAGTGACCCAATGAAGAACACCGGGGAGCTGTTTTTT. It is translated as CATSDPMKNTGELFF.

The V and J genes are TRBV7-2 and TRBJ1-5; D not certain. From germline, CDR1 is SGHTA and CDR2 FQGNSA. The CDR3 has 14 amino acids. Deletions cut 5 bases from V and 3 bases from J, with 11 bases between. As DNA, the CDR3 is TGTGCCAGCAGCCCTGGGAGGAACAATCAGCCCCAGCATTTT. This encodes CASSPGRNNQPQHF.